Following are 3 T cell receptor beta chains from one sample sequenced in a study of CD8 T cells in Susac syndrome. It was with random hexamers that 0.5 to 1 ug RNA was reverse transcribed. From the immunoSEQ multiplex PCR reads, TCRdb called clonotypes with MiXCR, one entry per CDR3 protein. The sample yields over 350,000 distinct CDR3 sequences, around 85% seen once. Sequences were obtained from CD8+ T cells from PBMCs. The receptors stem from a human donor with multiple sclerosis.

CDR3 sequence reads: CASSLDRRGLVTEQYF. CDR3 bases: TGTGCCAGCAGCTTAGACCGCCGCGGGCTGGTAACCGAGCAGTACTTC. The chain has TRBV7-8 and TRBJ2-7; a weak D match, TRBD2 (5 bases). CDR1 SGHVS and CDR2 FQNEAQ come from the germline V gene. V was pared by 1 base and J by 6 bases, with 19 bases between. CDR3 length equals 16 residues.

The chain couples TRBV6-5 to TRBJ2-5; 7 bases match TRBD1. The CDR3 is 16 residues long. Germline assignment: CDR1 MNHEY and CDR2 SVGAGI. V lost 0 bases, J lost 1 base, and 5 bases stayed unmatched. The CDR3 reads CASSYSGGSGQETQYF. The DNA of the CDR3 is TGTGCCAGCAGTTACTCAGGGGGCAGCGGCCAAGAGACCCAGTACTTC.

In DNA, the CDR3 is TGCGCCAGCACCCAGTCCAGGGGGGGGAGTTACGAGCAGTACTTC. It yields the protein CASTQSRGGSYEQYF. The rearrangement links TRBV5-1 to TRBJ2-7; D possibly uses TRBD1 or TRBD2 (7 bases each). Trimming took off 6 bases at V and 4 bases at J, with 20 bases between the two ends. Germline V gives CDR1 SGHRS, CDR2 YFSETQ. The CDR3 extends over 15 amino acids.